Shown below are 25 T cell receptor beta chains from a single sample sequenced in a study of blood T cell repertoires in COVID-19. TCRdb keeps only in-frame clones here, not all; method: immunoSEQ multiplex PCR. The sample gives roughly 220,000 clones, roughly 80% of which show up once; 6% to 8% is in the top ten. Material: peripheral blood. Source of these receptors: a woman older than 75 with COVID-19, enrolled during active disease.

This chain connects TRBV29-1 to TRBJ2-5, with D perhaps TRBD2 (6 bases). Germline V gives CDR1 SQVTM, CDR2 ANQGSEA. CDR3 length equals 11 residues. The V end lost 4 bases, the J end lost 5 bases, and 8 bases lay between the germline ends. DNA of the CDR3: TGCAGCGTTGGGGAGGTGGAGACCCAGTACTTC. It yields the protein CSVGEVETQYF.

The chain is built from TRBV20-1 and TRBJ2-1; 9 bases match TRBD2. The V gene's germline CDR1 is DFQATT and CDR2 SNEGSKA (reference sequence). V dropped 3 bases and J dropped 4; count of bases not matched to a gene: 13. The CDR3 extends over 17 amino acids. The CDR3 here is CSASSPAGTSRYNEQFF. Here the CDR3 DNA reads TGCAGTGCTAGTTCACCCGCCGGGACTAGCAGGTACAATGAGCAGTTCTTC.

This clone was counted once. The gene calls are TRBV15 and TRBJ2-5; D call uncertain. Trimming removed 0 bases at V and 4 bases at J, with 6 bases between. Germline CDR1 reads LNHNV; CDR2 reads YYDKDF (reference sequence). CDR3 length: 13 amino acids. The CDR3 DNA is TGTGCCACCAGCAGAGATTTCGGAGAGACCCAGTACTTC. This gives the protein CATSRDFGETQYF.

The chain employs TRBV3-1 (or the pseudogene TRBV3-2) and TRBJ2-3; unclear D gene. CDR1 is LGHDT, CDR2 YNNKEL, per germline (reference sequence). The V and J ends lost 5 bases and 7 bases respectively, with 19 bases between them. This CDR3 spans 15 amino acids. This chain's CDR3 is CASSSSSRSMYTQYF. CDR3 nucleotide sequence: TGTGCCAGCAGCTCTAGTAGCAGATCAATGTATACGCAGTATTTT.

The rearrangement uses TRBV6-5 and TRBJ1-6; 10 positions agree with TRBD1. Per the germline V gene, CDR1 is MNHEY and CDR2 is SVGAGI. Trimming removed 5 bases from V and 18 bases from J; junction bases left unmatched: 16. The CDR3 loop spans 15 amino acids. CDR3 sequence: CASSPRTGGLVLTHF. The CDR3 DNA is TGTGCCAGCAGTCCTCGGACAGGGGGTTTGGTTTTAACCCACTTT.

This clone was recorded a few times. The CDR3 region is CASTLLNYGYTF. CDR3 coding DNA: TGTGCCAGCACCCTTCTTAACTATGGCTACACCTTC. This chain joins TRBV7-9 and TRBJ1-2; the D is unclear. Germline V gene lookup returns CDR1 SEHNR and CDR2 FQNEAQ (reference sequence). The CDR3 covers 12 residues. V lost 7 bases to trimming and J lost 1 base, with 7 bases between them.

The V call is TRBV12-2, the J call TRBJ1-4. TRBV12-2 counts as a pseudogene. The CDR3 totals 14 residues. The CDR3 reads CASRFRGGKEKLFF. The CDR3 coding sequence is TGTGCAAGTCGCTTTCGGGGCGGGAAGGAAAAACTGTTTTTT.

This rearrangement joins TRBV29-1 to TRBJ1-4; unclear D gene. This CDR3 region has 10 residues. Trimming removed 5 bases at V and 8 bases at J, with 6 bases between. Looked up from germline, CDR1 is SQVTM and CDR2 is ANQGSEA. CDR3 sequence: CSVYEEKLFF. CDR3 nucleotide sequence: TGCAGCGTTTATGAGGAAAAACTGTTTTTT.

The chain combines TRBV7-9 with TRBJ1-5, with D perhaps matching TRBD1 (5 bases). From germline, CDR1 is SEHNR and CDR2 FQNEAQ (reference sequence). V was shortened by 1 base and J by 0 bases, with 10 bases between the two germline ends. The length of the CDR3 is 16 residues. CDR3 coding DNA: TGTGCCAGCAGCTTAGGGACATCCTATAGCAATCAGCCCCAGCATTTT. This sequence encodes CASSLGTSYSNQPQHF.

This chain links TRBV3-1 (or the pseudogene TRBV3-2) with TRBJ2-7; 9 bases line up with TRBD1. The V and J ends lost 4 bases and 5 bases, in that order; junction bases with no gene match: 6. The germline V gene has CDR1 LGHDT and CDR2 YNNKEL (reference sequence). This CDR3 comprises 14 residues. The CDR3 bases are TGTGCCAGCAGCCCCTCGGGACAGGGCCACGAGCAGTACTTC. Amino acids: CASSPSGQGHEQYF.

This clone was found once. V gene TRBV30 combines with J gene TRBJ1-4; D gene ambiguous. The CDR3 runs 14 residues. The germline CDR1 and CDR2 sequences are GTSNPN and SVGIG (reference sequence). Between the trimmed V and J ends, which lost 6 bases and 7 bases, there was a span of 18 bases. CDR3 nucleotides: TGTGCCTGCCCCTCCAAAGCGGGAGGTGAAAAACTGTTTTTT. It encodes CACPSKAGGEKLFF.

The J gene is TRBJ1-1, the V gene TRBV6-5, with D perhaps TRBD1 (5 bases). In germline, CDR1 is MNHEY, CDR2 SVGAGI. Trimming cost V 0 bases and J 5 bases, with 10 bases left between them. The CDR3 is 14 residues long. CDR3 sequence reads: CASSYSPGGTEAFF. The CDR3 nucleotides read TGTGCCAGCAGTTACTCCCCCGGGGGTACTGAAGCTTTCTTT.

V is TRBV9 and J is TRBJ2-7; D might be TRBD2 (5 bases). CDR1 and CDR2 from the germline V gene are SGDLS and YYNGEE. This CDR3 region has 14 residues. V lost 4 bases, J lost 4 bases, and 15 bases lay in between. CDR3 amino acids: CASSLGLERYEQYF. In DNA form, the CDR3 reads TGTGCCAGCAGCCTAGGACTGGAGAGGTACGAGCAGTACTTC.

The gene calls are TRBV28 and TRBJ1-2; TRBD1 might be the D (6 bases). Looked up from germline, CDR1 is MDHEN and CDR2 is SYDVKM. With 8 bases removed from V and 4 bases from J, the gap between germline ends came to 14 bases. The CDR3 has 13 amino acids. The CDR3 DNA follows: TGTGCCAGCTCACAGGGTTCGACCTATGGCTACACCTTC. Protein sequence: CASSQGSTYGYTF.

The chain links TRBV6-1 to TRBJ2-7, with 11 bases lining up with TRBD2. The germline gives CDR1 MNHNS, CDR2 SASEGT. The length of the CDR3 is 15 residues. After removal of 6 bases from V and 2 bases from J, the junction contained 6 bases not matched to a gene. Written as DNA, the CDR3 is TGTGCCAGCAGACGTAGCGGGGGGGCCGCCTACGAGCAGTACTTC. It encodes CASRRSGGAAYEQYF.

The J gene is TRBJ2-4, the V gene TRBV6-6; 7 bases match TRBD2. J lost 8 bases, V lost 1 base, and 8 bases had no gene match. The CDR3 is 15 amino acids. The germline V gene has CDR1 MNHNY and CDR2 SVGAGI (reference sequence). The CDR3 sequence is CASSYFGTTLDIQYF. CDR3 nucleotides: TGTGCCAGCAGTTACTTTGGGACTACCTTAGACATTCAGTACTTC.

V usage is TRBV19 and J usage is TRBJ1-4; D is unresolved. Germline values: CDR1 LNHDA, CDR2 SQIVND (reference sequence). The CDR3 spans 15 residues. The germline V and J ends were trimmed by 1 base and 0 bases, with 6 bases remaining between them. DNA for the CDR3: TGTGCCAGTAGTATAGGAGAAGCAACTAATGAAAAACTGTTTTTT. Encoded protein: CASSIGEATNEKLFF.

This sequence joins TRBV24-1 and TRBJ2-1; 8 bases are a match to TRBD2. Germline lookup yields CDR1 KGHDR and CDR2 SFDVKD. The CDR3 has 15 residues. The V and J ends lost 0 bases and 3 bases, in that order; junction bases with no gene match: 0. The CDR3 nucleotides are TGTGCCACCAGTGATTTGCGGGGGGGCTACAATGAGCAGTTCTTC. It encodes CATSDLRGGYNEQFF.

The chain combines TRBV5-1 with TRBJ1-1; TRBD1 agrees at 9 bases. The CDR3 is 13 amino acids. Per germline, CDR1 SGHRS and CDR2 YFSETQ. Trimming at V came to 9 bases and at J to 5 bases, leaving 8 bases not matched to a gene. CDR3: CATQQGAGTEAFF. The CDR3 nucleotides are TGCGCCACCCAACAGGGGGCTGGAACTGAAGCTTTCTTT.

The chain is built from TRBV7-3 and TRBJ1-1; D may be TRBD1 (5 bases). This CDR3 has 14 residues. V was trimmed by 6 bases and J by 1 base, leaving 12 bases between them. The germline CDR1 and CDR2 sequences are SGHTA and FQGTGA. This chain's CDR3 is CASRGGQGNTEAFF. As DNA, the CDR3 is TGTGCCAGCAGGGGTGGGCAGGGGAACACTGAAGCTTTCTTT.

The CDR3 DNA is TGCGCCAGCCGTCGGGGGGATGATGAGACCCAGTACTTC. Amino acid sequence: CASRRGDDETQYF. The chain combines TRBV5-1 with TRBJ2-5; 7 nucleotides line up with TRBD2. CDR1 and CDR2 from the germline V gene are SGHRS and YFSETQ. CDR3 length: 13 residues. The junction had 8 bases not matched to a gene; V was cut back by 7 bases and J by 5 bases.

V and J are TRBV28 and TRBJ1-4, with D tentatively TRBD1 (5 bases). The CDR3 spans 15 residues. Between the trimmed V and J ends, which lost 3 bases and 3 bases, there was a span of 11 bases. Germline CDR1 and CDR2: MDHEN and SYDVKM. The CDR3: CASSLGGVANEKLFF. DNA of the CDR3: TGTGCCAGCAGTTTGGGGGGAGTAGCTAATGAAAAACTGTTTTTT.

The chain is built from TRBV4-3 and TRBJ2-7; 11 positions agree with TRBD1. Germline V gene data show CDR1 as LGHNA and CDR2 as YSLEER. CDR3 length: 14 residues. V lost 4 bases, J lost 7 bases, and 6 bases stayed unmatched. The CDR3 DNA follows: TGCGCCAGCAGCCCAGGACAGGGGGCCGGGGAGCAGTACTTC. It codes for CASSPGQGAGEQYF.

This chain links TRBV15 with TRBJ2-7; unclear D gene. Germline loops: CDR1 LNHNV, CDR2 YYDKDF (reference sequence). The CDR3 has 11 residues. The V and J ends lost 5 bases and 4 bases respectively, with 6 bases between them. The CDR3 coding sequence is TGTGCCACCAGCCCAGGTTACGAGCAGTACTTC. As protein: CATSPGYEQYF.

The chain recombines TRBV28 with TRBJ1-4; the D gene is possibly TRBD1 (5 bases). With 4 bases removed from V and 8 bases from J, the gap between germline ends came to 23 bases. Germline CDR1 MDHEN, CDR2 SYDVKM. There are 17 residues in the CDR3. CDR3 coding DNA: TGTGCCAGCAGTTCCGCCCTCGGGACTAAAGGAGGCGAAAAACTGTTTTTT. It encodes CASSSALGTKGGEKLFF.